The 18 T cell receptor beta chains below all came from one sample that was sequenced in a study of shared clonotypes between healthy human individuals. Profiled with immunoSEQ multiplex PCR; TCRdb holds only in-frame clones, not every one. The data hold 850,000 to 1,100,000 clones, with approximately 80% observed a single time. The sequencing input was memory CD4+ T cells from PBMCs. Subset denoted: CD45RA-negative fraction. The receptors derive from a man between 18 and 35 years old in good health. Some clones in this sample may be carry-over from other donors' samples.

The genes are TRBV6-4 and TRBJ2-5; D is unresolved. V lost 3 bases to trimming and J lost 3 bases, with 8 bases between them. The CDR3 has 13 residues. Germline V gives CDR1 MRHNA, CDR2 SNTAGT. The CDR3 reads CASSERAEETQYF. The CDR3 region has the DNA TGTGCCAGCAGTGAGCGAGCAGAAGAGACCCAGTACTTC.

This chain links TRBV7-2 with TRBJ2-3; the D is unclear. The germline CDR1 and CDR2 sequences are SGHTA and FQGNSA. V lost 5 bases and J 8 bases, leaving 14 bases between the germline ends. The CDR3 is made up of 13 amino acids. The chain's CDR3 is CASSPGSGVTQYF. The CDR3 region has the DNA TGTGCCAGCAGCCCAGGTTCAGGTGTTACGCAGTATTTT.

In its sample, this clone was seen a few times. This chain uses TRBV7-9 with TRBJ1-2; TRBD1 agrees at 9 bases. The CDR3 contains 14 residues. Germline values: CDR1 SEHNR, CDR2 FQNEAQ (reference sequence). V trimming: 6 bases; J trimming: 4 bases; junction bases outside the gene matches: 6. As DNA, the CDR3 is TGTGCCAGCAGAAAAACGACAGGGGGCTATGGCTACACCTTC. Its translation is CASRKTTGGYGYTF.

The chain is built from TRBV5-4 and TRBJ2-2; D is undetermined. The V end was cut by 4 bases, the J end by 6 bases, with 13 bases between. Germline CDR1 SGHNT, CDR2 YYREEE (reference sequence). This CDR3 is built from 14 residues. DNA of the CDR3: TGTGCCAGCAGCGCACAATTAGCTCCCGGGGAGCTGTTTTTT. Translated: CASSAQLAPGELFF. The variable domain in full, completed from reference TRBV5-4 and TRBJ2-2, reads ETGVTQSPTHLIKTRGQQVTLRCSSQSGHNTVSWYQQALGQGPQFIFQYYREEENGRGNFPPRFSGLQFPNYSSELNVNALELDDSALYLCASSAQLAPGELFFGEGSRLTVL.

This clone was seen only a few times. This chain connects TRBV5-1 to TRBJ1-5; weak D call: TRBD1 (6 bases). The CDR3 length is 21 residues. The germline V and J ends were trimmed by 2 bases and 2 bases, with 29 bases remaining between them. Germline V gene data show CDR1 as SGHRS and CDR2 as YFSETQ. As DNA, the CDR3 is TGCGCCAGCAGCTTAAATACTCCGGGACGTGGGGGCAAGGGCCGCAATCAGCCCCAGCATTTT. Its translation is CASSLNTPGRGGKGRNQPQHF.

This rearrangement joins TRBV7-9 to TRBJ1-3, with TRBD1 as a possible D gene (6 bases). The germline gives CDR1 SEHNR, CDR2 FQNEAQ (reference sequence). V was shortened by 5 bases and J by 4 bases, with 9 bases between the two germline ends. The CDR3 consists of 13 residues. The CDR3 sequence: CASSEGQGNTIYF. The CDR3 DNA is TGTGCCAGCAGCGAAGGACAGGGAAACACCATATATTTT.

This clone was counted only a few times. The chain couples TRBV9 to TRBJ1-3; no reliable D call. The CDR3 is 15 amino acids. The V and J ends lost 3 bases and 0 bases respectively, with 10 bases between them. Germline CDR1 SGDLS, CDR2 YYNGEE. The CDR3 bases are TGTGCCAGCAGCGGGGAGCAGTTCTCTGGAAACACCATATATTTT. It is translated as CASSGEQFSGNTIYF.

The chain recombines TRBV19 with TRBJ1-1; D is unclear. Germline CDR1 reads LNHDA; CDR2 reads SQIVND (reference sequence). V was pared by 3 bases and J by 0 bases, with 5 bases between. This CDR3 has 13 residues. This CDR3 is CASSMTLNTEAFF. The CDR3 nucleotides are TGTGCCAGTAGTATGACGTTGAACACTGAAGCTTTCTTT.

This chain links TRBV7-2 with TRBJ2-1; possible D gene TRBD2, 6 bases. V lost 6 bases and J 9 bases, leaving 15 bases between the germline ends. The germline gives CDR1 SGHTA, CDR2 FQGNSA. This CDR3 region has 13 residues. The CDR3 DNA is TGTGCCAGCAGACCGCGGGTGGGGGGTGAGCAGTTCTTC. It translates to CASRPRVGGEQFF.

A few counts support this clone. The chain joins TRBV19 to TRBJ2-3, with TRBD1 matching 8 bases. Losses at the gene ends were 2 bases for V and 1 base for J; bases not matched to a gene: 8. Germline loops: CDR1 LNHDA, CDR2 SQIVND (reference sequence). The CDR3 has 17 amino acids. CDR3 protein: CASSITGTGFRTDTQYF. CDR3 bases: TGTGCCAGTAGTATAACTGGGACAGGTTTTCGCACAGATACGCAGTATTTT.

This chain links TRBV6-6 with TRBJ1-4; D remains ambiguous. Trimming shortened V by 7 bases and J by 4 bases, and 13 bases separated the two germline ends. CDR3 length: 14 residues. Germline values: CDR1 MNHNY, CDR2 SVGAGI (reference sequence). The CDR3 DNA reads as TGTGCCAGCACAACCCCCAGGAATAATGAAAAACTGTTTTTT. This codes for CASTTPRNNEKLFF.

The CDR3 protein is CATSRDQGGNQPQHF. CDR3 sequence (DNA): TGTGCCACCAGCAGAGATCAGGGTGGTAATCAGCCCCAGCATTTT. The rearrangement uses TRBV15 and TRBJ1-5; TRBD1 might be the D (5 bases). The CDR3 extends over 15 amino acids. V gave up 0 bases and J gave up 4 bases, with 10 bases separating them. Looked up from germline, CDR1 is LNHNV and CDR2 is YYDKDF (reference sequence).

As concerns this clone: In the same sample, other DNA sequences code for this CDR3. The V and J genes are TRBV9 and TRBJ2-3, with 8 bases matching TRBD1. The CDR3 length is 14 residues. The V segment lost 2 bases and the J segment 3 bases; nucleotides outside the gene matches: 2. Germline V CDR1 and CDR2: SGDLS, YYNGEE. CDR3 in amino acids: CASSVDRGTDTQYF. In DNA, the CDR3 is TGTGCCAGCAGCGTTGACAGGGGTACAGATACGCAGTATTTT. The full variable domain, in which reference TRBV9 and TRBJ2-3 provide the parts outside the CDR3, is DSGVTQTPKHLITATGQRVTLRCSPRSGDLSVYWYQQSLDQGLQFLIQYYNGEERAKGNILERFSAQQFPDLHSELNLSSLELGDSALYFCASSVDRGTDTQYFGPGTRLTVL.

Here the CDR3 reads CASSSSKGQGPRNEQFF. CDR3 nucleotides: TGTGCCAGCAGTTCGTCCAAAGGACAAGGTCCGAGGAATGAGCAGTTCTTC. The rearrangement uses TRBV27 and TRBJ2-1, with TRBD1 as a possible D gene (5 bases). Germline CDR1 MNHEY, CDR2 SMNVEV (reference sequence). The V gene lost 4 bases and the J gene lost 7 bases, with 23 bases spanning the gap. The length of the CDR3 is 17 residues.

The CDR3 DNA sequence: TGTGCCAGCAGTGCCTCAGGGGGATCCTATGGCTACACCTTC. Its translation: CASSASGGSYGYTF. V is TRBV6-1 and J is TRBJ1-2, with 7 bases identical to TRBD1. The V gene end was trimmed by 4 bases and the J gene end by 4 bases; junction bases not matched to a gene: 6. The CDR3 spans 14 residues. The germline V gene encodes CDR1 MNHNS and CDR2 SASEGT.

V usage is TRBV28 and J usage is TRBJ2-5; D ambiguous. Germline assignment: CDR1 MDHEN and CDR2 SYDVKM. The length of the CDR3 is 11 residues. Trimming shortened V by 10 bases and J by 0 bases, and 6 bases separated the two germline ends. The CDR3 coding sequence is TGTGCCACAGCGTACCAAGAGACCCAGTACTTC. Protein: CATAYQETQYF.

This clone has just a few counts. The CDR3 nucleotides are TGTGCCAGCAACAGGGTAACGGATGGCTACACCTTC. It translates to CASNRVTDGYTF. The chain links TRBV7-9 to TRBJ1-2; D is possibly TRBD1 (6 bases). Germline values: CDR1 SEHNR, CDR2 FQNEAQ (reference sequence). The V end lost 7 bases, the J end lost 6 bases, and 12 bases lay between the germline ends. This CDR3 has 12 amino acids.

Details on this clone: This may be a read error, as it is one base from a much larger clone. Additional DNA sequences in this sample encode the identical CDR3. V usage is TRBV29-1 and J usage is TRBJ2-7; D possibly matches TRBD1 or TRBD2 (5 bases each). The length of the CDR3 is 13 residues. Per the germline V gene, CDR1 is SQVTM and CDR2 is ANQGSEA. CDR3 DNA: TGTAGCGTTCTGATGCAGGGTGCGGGCGAGCAGTACTTC. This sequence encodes CSVLMQGAGEQYF.